Shown below are 17 T cell receptor beta chains from a single sample sequenced in a study of cytomegalovirus exposure and HLA in healthy donors. With 60 Vbeta and 13 Jbeta primers, the PCR was carried out. Method: immunoSEQ multiplex PCR; TCRdb's copy keeps in-frame clones and lacks some. Of about 120,000 clones listed, about 74% were seen once; the top ten hold around 7.2%. Sequencing input: PBMCs. All receptors derive from a male donor in good health and CMV-seronegative.

With respect to this clone: At the DNA level, this CDR3 is encoded by other sequences in the same sample as well. V and J are TRBV4-3 and TRBJ1-3, with D perhaps matching TRBD1 (5 bases). V gave up 4 bases and J gave up 0 bases, with 13 bases separating them. Per germline, CDR1 LGHNA and CDR2 YSLEER. The CDR3 is made up of 16 amino acids. As DNA, the CDR3 is TGCGCCAGCAGCCTTAACGCAGGGCCCTCTGGAAACACCATATATTTT. As protein: CASSLNAGPSGNTIYF.

The J gene is TRBJ2-3, the V gene TRBV28, with a weak D call TRBD1 (6 bases). The CDR3 covers 14 residues. Trimming removed 4 bases from V and 3 bases from J, with 11 bases in between. The germline gives CDR1 MDHEN, CDR2 SYDVKM. The CDR3 sequence is CASSWDTMTDTQYF. DNA of the CDR3: TGTGCCAGCAGTTGGGACACCATGACAGATACGCAGTATTTT.

The V call is TRBV30, the J call TRBJ1-1, with D perhaps TRBD1 (5 bases). The CDR3 length is 17 residues. V lost 0 bases and J 4 bases, leaving 21 bases between the germline ends. CDR1 GTSNPN and CDR2 SVGIG come from the germline V gene (reference sequence). The CDR3 reads CAWSVVFLRGLGTEAFF. CDR3 sequence (DNA): TGTGCCTGGAGTGTTGTGTTTTTAAGGGGACTAGGCACTGAAGCTTTCTTT.

This clone was counted once. The chain has TRBV7-2 and TRBJ2-1; 9 bases match TRBD2. The germline gives CDR1 SGHTA, CDR2 FQGNSA. This CDR3 has 18 amino acids. J gave up 6 bases and V 4 bases, and 16 bases lay outside the gene matches. This CDR3 reads CASSSRGTSPTGGNEQFF. The CDR3 DNA sequence: TGTGCCAGCAGCTCCCGCGGGACTAGCCCAACTGGGGGCAATGAGCAGTTCTTC.

J is TRBJ2-3 and V is TRBV5-1; 9 positions match TRBD1. Germline trimming cut 0 bases from V and 11 bases from J; bases unmatched to any gene: 7. The CDR3 has 14 amino acids. Germline V CDR1 and CDR2: SGHRS, YFSETQ. The CDR3 protein is CASSLGRDRGKQYF. CDR3 sequence (DNA): TGCGCCAGCAGCTTGGGCCGTGACAGGGGGAAGCAGTATTTT. Using reference TRBV5-1 and TRBJ2-3 for the parts outside the CDR3, the full variable domain is KAGVTQTPRYLIKTRGQQVTLSCSPISGHRSVSWYQQTPGQGLQFLFEYFSETQRNKGNFPGRFSGRQFSNSRSEMNVSTLELGDSALYLCASSLGRDRGKQYFGPGTRLTVL.

The chain combines TRBV21-1 with TRBJ1-1. TRBV21-1 is an annotated pseudogene. The CDR3 runs 15 residues. CDR3 region: CASSAHRRGGTEAFF. CDR3 nucleotide sequence: TGTGCCAGCAGCGCCCATAGGAGGGGCGGCACTGAAGCTTTCTTT.

Here the CDR3 reads CASSVAAGDQPQHF. The CDR3 region has the DNA TGTGCCAGCAGCGTAGCGGCGGGGGATCAGCCCCAGCATTTT. The chain has TRBV9 and TRBJ1-5; weak D call: TRBD1 (5 bases). The CDR3 is 14 residues long. V was shortened by 0 bases and J by 5 bases, with 9 bases between the two germline ends. Germline V CDR1 and CDR2: SGDLS, YYNGEE.

This rearrangement joins TRBV29-1 to TRBJ2-7; no definite D call. The germline V gene has CDR1 SQVTM and CDR2 ANQGSEA. Trimming cost V 0 bases and J 0 bases, with 9 bases left between them. The CDR3 spans 14 residues. The DNA for the CDR3 is TGCAGCGTTGAAGATCCCAGTTCCTCCTACGAGCAGTACTTC. Translated, it gives CSVEDPSSSYEQYF.

In its sample, this clone was seen once. The chain joins TRBV5-1 to TRBJ1-2; D may be TRBD1 (5 bases). Per the germline V gene, CDR1 is SGHRS and CDR2 is YFSETQ. V dropped 0 bases and J dropped 9 bases, with 15 bases sitting between them. There are 14 residues in the CDR3. CDR3 in amino acids: CASSLGGGETSYTF. CDR3 nucleotides: TGCGCCAGCAGCTTGGGAGGAGGGGAGACAAGCTACACCTTC.

The J gene is TRBJ1-2, the V gene TRBV6-1, with D hard to call. CDR1 and CDR2 from the germline V gene are MNHNS and SASEGT. The CDR3 covers 11 residues. V was cut by 4 bases and J by 3 bases, with 3 bases left in between. The CDR3 nucleotides are TGTGCCAGCAGTGGGCACTATGGCTACACCTTC. This codes for CASSGHYGYTF.

The chain joins TRBV13 to TRBJ2-1, with 7 bases identical to TRBD2. The germline CDR1 and CDR2 sequences are PRHDT and FYEKMQ (reference sequence). This CDR3 has 18 residues. The V segment lost 2 bases and the J segment 0 bases; nucleotides outside the gene matches: 10. Written as DNA, the CDR3 is TGTGCCAGCAGCTTACTAGCCAGCGGGAAGAGCTCCTACAATGAGCAGTTCTTC. This encodes CASSLLASGKSSYNEQFF.

The V call is TRBV28, the J call TRBJ2-7; 11 bases fit TRBD2. This CDR3 is 14 amino acids long. Germline V CDR1 and CDR2: MDHEN, SYDVKM. V lost 1 base, J lost 8 bases, and 4 bases stayed unmatched. The DNA for the CDR3 is TGTGCCAGCAGTTTATTGACTAGCGGGAAGCAGCAGTACTTC. Protein product: CASSLLTSGKQQYF.

The rearrangement joins TRBV9 to TRBJ2-7; D is perhaps TRBD2 (6 bases). The CDR3 extends over 17 amino acids. Germline assignment: CDR1 SGDLS and CDR2 YYNGEE. V was trimmed by 0 bases and J by 3 bases, leaving 19 bases between them. The CDR3 loop reads CASSVGGWGRESYEQYF. In DNA form, the CDR3 reads TGTGCCAGCAGCGTAGGGGGGTGGGGACGGGAGAGCTACGAGCAGTACTTC.

The rearrangement joins TRBV4-3 to TRBJ2-1; 8 bases fit TRBD2. The CDR3 spans 15 residues. The trim removed 0 bases at V and 6 bases at J, leaving 4 bases unmatched. Germline V gene lookup returns CDR1 LGHNA and CDR2 YSLEER. The CDR3 nucleotides read TGCGCCAGCAGCCAAGATAACGGACTAGCCAATGAGCAGTTCTTC. It is translated as CASSQDNGLANEQFF.

CDR3 in amino acids: CASSLVSAEPRPQHF. As DNA, the CDR3 is TGTGCCAGCAGTTTAGTCTCAGCGGAACCCCGGCCCCAGCATTTT. V and J are TRBV27 and TRBJ1-5; D gene unclear. There are 15 residues in the CDR3. With 2 bases removed from V and 9 bases from J, the gap between germline ends came to 17 bases. In germline, CDR1 is MNHEY, CDR2 SMNVEV (reference sequence).

This sequence joins TRBV4-3 and TRBJ1-4, with 9 bases aligning to TRBD1. The CDR3 totals 14 residues. Germline V lookup: CDR1 LGHNA, CDR2 YSLEER. V lost 4 bases and J lost 10; bases outside the gene matches: 7. The CDR3 DNA reads TGCGCCAGCAGCCCAGGGACAGGGAACGGAAAACTGTTTTTT. It yields the protein CASSPGTGNGKLFF.

The J gene is TRBJ2-2, the V gene TRBV5-1; a possible D gene is TRBD1 (5 bases). V lost 0 bases and J 4 bases, leaving 10 bases between the germline ends. Looked up from germline, CDR1 is SGHRS and CDR2 is YFSETQ. The CDR3 runs 15 residues. DNA of the CDR3: TGCGCCAGCAGCTTGGCAGGGCCGGGCACCGGGGAGCTGTTTTTT. Translation gives CASSLAGPGTGELFF.